These 27 T cell receptor beta chains were all obtained from the same sample, sequenced in a study of blood T cell repertoires in COVID-19. The repertoire was sequenced with immunoSEQ multiplex PCR; TCRdb's copy has only in-frame clones and lacks some. The sample has some 200,000 clones, 87% seen once. Specimen: PBMCs or T cells enriched from blood (not recorded which). All receptors come from a man between 18 and 35 years old with acute COVID-19.

The V and J genes are TRBV30 and TRBJ1-1, with 8 bases fitting TRBD1. V shed 5 bases and J 5 bases; nucleotides not matched to a gene: 7. The germline CDR1 and CDR2 sequences are GTSNPN and SVGIG (reference sequence). The CDR3 totals 13 residues. CDR3 residues: CAWYTGGWTEAFF. The CDR3 DNA sequence: TGTGCCTGGTACACAGGGGGTTGGACTGAAGCTTTCTTT.

The chain employs TRBV25-1 and TRBJ2-7; perhaps TRBD1 as D (6 bases). V lost 10 bases and J lost 2, with 21 bases in between. The CDR3 has 15 amino acids. CDR1 and CDR2 from the germline V gene are MGHDK and SYGVNS. The CDR3 coding sequence is TGTGCCACCTCAGGGACACCAGGTACAGCCTACGAGCAGTACTTC. Amino acid sequence: CATSGTPGTAYEQYF.

This chain joins TRBV7-9 and TRBJ2-3; D possibly corresponds to TRBD2 (5 bases). CDR1 is SEHNR, CDR2 FQNEAQ, per germline (reference sequence). The CDR3 covers 13 residues. V lost 1 base and J 6 bases, leaving 8 bases between the germline ends. CDR3 loop: CASSLDWRDTQYF. CDR3 DNA sequence: TGTGCCAGCAGCTTAGACTGGAGGGATACGCAGTATTTT.

The chain recombines TRBV9 with TRBJ2-1, with D tentatively TRBD1 (6 bases). Germline values: CDR1 SGDLS, CDR2 YYNGEE. V was pared by 0 bases and J by 0 bases, with 10 bases between. This CDR3 is 16 amino acids long. Here the CDR3 DNA reads TGTGCCAGCAGCGTAGGGGGGCGCAGCTCCTACAATGAGCAGTTCTTC. Protein sequence: CASSVGGRSSYNEQFF.

This chain connects TRBV29-1 to TRBJ2-1, with D maybe TRBD2 (6 bases). From germline, CDR1 is SQVTM and CDR2 ANQGSEA. The germline V and J ends were trimmed by 4 bases and 8 bases, with 15 bases remaining between them. There are 13 residues in the CDR3. The CDR3 DNA is TGCAGCGTTGCTGGACTATCTGTGGATGAGCAGTTCTTC. This codes for CSVAGLSVDEQFF.

The CDR3 DNA follows: TGCGCCAGTCAAGGTCGTTCGGGCGAGCAGTACTTC. Amino acid sequence: CASQGRSGEQYF. The gene calls are TRBV10-1 and TRBJ2-7; no definite D call. Trimming removed 9 bases from V and 6 bases from J, with 15 bases in between. Germline CDR1 WNHNN, CDR2 SYGVQD (reference sequence). The CDR3 is 12 residues long.

This clone was seen a few times. The rearrangement links TRBV6-6 to TRBJ1-5; weak D call: TRBD1 (5 bases). Germline assignment: CDR1 MNHNY and CDR2 SVGAGI (reference sequence). V lost 8 bases, J lost 6 bases, and 14 bases lay in between. The CDR3 consists of 13 residues. The CDR3 spells CASSQGLVQPQHF. The CDR3 nucleotides read TGTGCCAGCTCCCAGGGTTTGGTTCAGCCCCAGCATTTT.

CDR3 coding DNA: TGTGCCAGCAGTTCGGACTCCGGGGAAGGGAATGAGCAGTTCTTC. Translation: CASSSDSGEGNEQFF. The genes are TRBV27 and TRBJ2-1, with D perhaps matching TRBD2 (5 bases). Trimming took 4 bases from V and 7 from J, leaving 17 bases between them. Per germline, CDR1 MNHEY and CDR2 SMNVEV (reference sequence). CDR3 size: 15 residues.

CDR3 sequence reads: CASSSDRTGGGNEAFF. The CDR3 DNA reads TGTGCCAGCAGCTCAGATCGGACAGGGGGCGGGAACGAAGCTTTCTTT. The rearrangement uses TRBV7-6 and TRBJ1-1, with 11 bases fitting TRBD1. CDR3 length: 16 amino acids. Germline V CDR1 and CDR2: SGHVS, FNYEAQ. With V trimmed by 4 bases and J by 8 bases, 12 bases remained unmatched.

The CDR3 region has the DNA TGTGCCAGCAGCACTAAACCGGGACTACTATACAATGAGCAGTTCTTC. Translating gives CASSTKPGLLYNEQFF. The rearrangement joins TRBV7-3 to TRBJ2-1; 7 bases fit TRBD2. Germline-derived CDR1 and CDR2 are SGHTA and FQGTGA. The trim removed 5 bases at V and 4 bases at J, leaving 11 bases unmatched. The CDR3 contains 16 residues.

The rearrangement joins TRBV24-1 to TRBJ2-2, with D possibly being TRBD1 (5 bases). This CDR3 is 15 amino acids long. With 3 bases removed from V and 5 bases from J, the gap between germline ends came to 12 bases. Germline CDR1 is KGHDR and CDR2 is SFDVKD. CDR3 region: CATSDPGRETGELFF. DNA for the CDR3: TGTGCCACCAGTGATCCAGGCAGGGAAACCGGGGAGCTGTTTTTT.

V gene TRBV24-1 combines with J gene TRBJ1-1; tentative D call: TRBD1 (6 bases). V lost 5 bases and J 7 bases, leaving 13 bases between the germline ends. The germline V gene has CDR1 KGHDR and CDR2 SFDVKD. CDR3 length equals 13 residues. The CDR3 DNA follows: TGTGCCACCAGTGCGTCACAGGGACATGAAGCTTTCTTT. Residues: CATSASQGHEAFF.

The genes are TRBV7-2 and TRBJ2-7, with TRBD1 matching 7 bases. Germline V gene lookup returns CDR1 SGHTA and CDR2 FQGNSA. The CDR3 sequence is 13 residues long. V gave up 4 bases and J gave up 5 bases; unmatched junction bases: 5. CDR3 sequence reads: CASSSQTGDEQYF. In nucleotides, the CDR3 is TGTGCCAGCAGCTCCCAAACAGGGGACGAGCAGTACTTC. Using reference TRBV7-2 and TRBJ2-7 for the parts outside the CDR3, the full variable domain is GAGVSQSPSNKVTEKGKDVELRCDPISGHTALYWYRQSLGQGLEFLIYFQGNSAPDKSGLPSDRFSAERTGGSVSTLTIQRTQQEDSAVYLCASSSQTGDEQYFGPGTRLTVT.

This chain links TRBV6-5 with TRBJ1-4; a weak D match, TRBD1 (6 bases). Germline lookup yields CDR1 MNHEY and CDR2 SVGAGI. Deletions cut 2 bases from V and 8 bases from J, with 9 bases between. The CDR3 covers 13 residues. CDR3 sequence reads: CASSYIQGEKLFF. The CDR3 nucleotides read TGTGCCAGCAGTTACATCCAGGGGGAAAAACTGTTTTTT.

The chain uses TRBV5-1 and TRBJ1-1; D might be TRBD1 (5 bases). The V end was cut by 4 bases, the J end by 8 bases, with 15 bases between. The CDR3 has 13 residues. CDR1 is SGHRS, CDR2 YFSETQ, per germline. The CDR3 is CASSDSQGGEAFF. DNA of the CDR3: TGCGCCAGCAGCGACTCCCAGGGAGGGGAAGCTTTCTTT.

CDR3 nucleotide sequence: TGTGCCACCCACAAGGACCCCCCTACAGGCTACAATGAGCAGTTCTTC. Protein product: CATHKDPPTGYNEQFF. The chain links TRBV10-3 to TRBJ2-1; weak D call: TRBD1 (5 bases). The CDR3 length is 16 residues. V lost 10 bases and J 3 bases, leaving 22 bases between the germline ends. Germline loops: CDR1 ENHRY, CDR2 SYGVKD.

The rearrangement uses TRBV19 and TRBJ1-1; D is possibly TRBD1 (6 bases). The CDR3 has 15 residues. V lost 7 bases and J 6 bases, leaving 21 bases between the germline ends. Germline V lookup: CDR1 LNHDA, CDR2 SQIVND (reference sequence). This CDR3 reads CASTHQGGQWAEAFF. CDR3 sequence (DNA): TGTGCCAGTACCCACCAAGGGGGTCAGTGGGCTGAAGCTTTCTTT.

This sequence joins TRBV3-1 (or the pseudogene TRBV3-2) and TRBJ1-5, with D possibly TRBD1 on 6 matching bases. Per the germline V gene, CDR1 is LGHDT and CDR2 is YNNKEL (reference sequence). The CDR3 has 18 amino acids. V shed 3 bases and J shed 1 base, with 19 bases lying between them. The CDR3 nucleotides read TGTGCCAGCAGCCATGCTTCGGGGGGCAGGAGAAGCAATCAGCCCCAGCATTTT. Protein product: CASSHASGGRRSNQPQHF.

The genes are TRBV28 and TRBJ1-5; 8 positions match TRBD1. The J segment lost 2 bases and the V segment lost 3 bases, leaving 6 bases of the junction unmatched. The CDR3 spans 16 residues. Germline V gene lookup returns CDR1 MDHEN and CDR2 SYDVKM. As DNA, the CDR3 is TGTGCCAGCAGTTTTTTCAGGGGGCAAGGCAATCAGCCCCAGCATTTT. Translated: CASSFFRGQGNQPQHF.

J is TRBJ2-3 and V is TRBV21-1; the DNA was not used to check the table's D call, TRBD2. TRBV21-1 is flagged as a pseudogene. The CDR3 contains 14 residues. CDR3 sequence reads: CASSKIERSDTQYF. The CDR3 coding sequence is TGTGCCAGCAGCAAGATTGAACGGTCAGATACGCAGTATTTT.

The rearrangement joins TRBV7-9 to TRBJ2-1; 7 bases are a match to TRBD2. Germline V gene sequence: CDR1 SEHNR, CDR2 FQNEAQ (reference sequence). The length of the CDR3 is 15 residues. V shed 0 bases, J shed 8 bases, and the junction held 7 bases outside the gene matches. In nucleotides, the CDR3 is TGTGCCAGCAGCTTAGCGGGAGGGCCATCAGATGAGCAGTTCTTC. Translated, it gives CASSLAGGPSDEQFF.

V is TRBV14 and J is TRBJ2-5, with D uncertain. There are 12 residues in the CDR3. The V gene's germline CDR1 is SGHDN and CDR2 FVKESK. V was pared by 0 bases and J by 5 bases, with 4 bases between. The CDR3 region is CASSQDQETQYF. The CDR3, as DNA: TGTGCCAGCAGCCAAGATCAGGAGACCCAGTACTTC.

This chain uses TRBV30 with TRBJ2-6; tentative D call: TRBD1 (5 bases). CDR1 and CDR2 (germline): GTSNPN, SVGIG (reference sequence). Trimming stripped 2 bases from V and 0 bases from J, with 11 bases between. The CDR3 is 16 amino acids. The CDR3 loop is CAWSPTAPSGANVLTF. The CDR3, as DNA: TGTGCCTGGAGTCCGACAGCCCCCTCTGGGGCCAACGTCCTGACTTTC.

The chain couples TRBV5-1 to TRBJ1-1; perhaps TRBD1 as D (5 bases). The CDR3 sequence is 13 residues long. The germline gives CDR1 SGHRS, CDR2 YFSETQ. V was shortened by 2 bases and J by 4 bases, with 9 bases between the two germline ends. The CDR3 loop reads CASSFAGGTEAFF. CDR3 DNA: TGCGCCAGCAGCTTCGCGGGGGGCACTGAAGCTTTCTTT.

The chain joins TRBV28 to TRBJ2-1, with TRBD2 matching 12 bases. With 3 bases clipped from V and 10 bases from J, the junction kept 10 bases outside the gene matches. Germline loops: CDR1 MDHEN, CDR2 SYDVKM. This CDR3 has 16 amino acids. CDR3 loop: CASSLPGLAGLEEQFF. The DNA for the CDR3 is TGTGCCAGCAGTTTGCCCGGACTAGCGGGATTGGAAGAGCAGTTCTTC.

DNA for the CDR3: TGCGCCAGCAGGCCCCCGGGACTAGCGGGAGCGACCCAGTACTTC. It encodes CASRPPGLAGATQYF. The chain links TRBV5-1 to TRBJ2-5; 14 bases are shared with TRBD2. Per germline, CDR1 SGHRS and CDR2 YFSETQ. This CDR3 region has 15 residues. Trimming cost V 5 bases and J 7 bases; bases outside gene matches: 7.

The rearrangement joins TRBV5-1 to TRBJ1-4; TRBD1 matches 7 bases. This CDR3 contains 15 residues. The trim removed 0 bases at V and 4 bases at J, leaving 3 bases unmatched. Germline values: CDR1 SGHRS, CDR2 YFSETQ. In nucleotides, the CDR3 is TGCGCCAGCAGCTTGGCGACAGGGAATAATGAAAAACTGTTTTTT. Translation gives CASSLATGNNEKLFF.